This TCR beta chain was profiled in a study of blood T cell repertoires in COVID-19. The table came from immunoSEQ multiplex PCR; TCRdb's copy has only in-frame clones and leaves some out. The table has about 190,000 clones, around three quarters seen once. The CDR3 runs to 13 residues. Trimming cost V 3 bases and J 5 bases, with 8 bases left between them. Germline V CDR1 and CDR2: SGHNT, YYREEE (reference sequence). The V and J genes are TRBV5-4 and TRBJ2-2, with a possible D match to TRBD1 (6 bases). Source material: peripheral blood. The sequence derives from a man in his sixties with active or convalescent COVID-19. CDR3 loop: CASSSQGTGELFF. DNA for the CDR3: TGTGCCAGCAGCTCACAGGGTACCGGGGAGCTGTTTTTT.